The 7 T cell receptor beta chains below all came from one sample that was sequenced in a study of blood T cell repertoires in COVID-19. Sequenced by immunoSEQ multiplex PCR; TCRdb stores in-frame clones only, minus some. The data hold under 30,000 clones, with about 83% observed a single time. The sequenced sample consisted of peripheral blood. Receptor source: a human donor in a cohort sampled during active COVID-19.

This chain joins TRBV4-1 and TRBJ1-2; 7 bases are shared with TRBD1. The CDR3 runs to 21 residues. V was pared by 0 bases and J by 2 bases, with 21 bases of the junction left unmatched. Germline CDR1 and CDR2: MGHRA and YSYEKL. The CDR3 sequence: CASSQDPQTPPTGEKNYGYTF. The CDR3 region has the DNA TGCGCCAGCAGCCAAGATCCCCAAACCCCCCCTACAGGGGAGAAAAACTATGGCTACACCTTC.

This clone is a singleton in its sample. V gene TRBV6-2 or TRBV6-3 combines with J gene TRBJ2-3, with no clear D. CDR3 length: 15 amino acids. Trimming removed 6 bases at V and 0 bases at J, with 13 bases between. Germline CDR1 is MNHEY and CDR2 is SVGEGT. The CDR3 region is CASSGFSHSTDTQYF. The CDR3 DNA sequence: TGTGCCAGCAGCGGCTTTAGCCACAGCACAGATACGCAGTATTTT.

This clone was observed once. The CDR3 DNA sequence: TGCAGCGTTAAAATCGGACTAGCAACAGATACGCAGTATTTT. It specifies CSVKIGLATDTQYF. The chain joins TRBV29-1 to TRBJ2-3; 8 bases fit TRBD2. The V gene end was trimmed by 5 bases and the J gene end by 3 bases; junction bases not matched to a gene: 7. The CDR3 is 14 residues long. Germline-derived CDR1 and CDR2 are SQVTM and ANQGSEA.

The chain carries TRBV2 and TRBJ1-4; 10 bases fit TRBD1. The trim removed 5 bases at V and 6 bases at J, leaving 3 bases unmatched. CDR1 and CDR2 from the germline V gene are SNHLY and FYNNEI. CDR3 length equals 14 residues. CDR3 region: CASSSGTGDEKLFF. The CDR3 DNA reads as TGTGCCAGCAGTTCCGGGACAGGGGATGAAAAACTGTTTTTT.

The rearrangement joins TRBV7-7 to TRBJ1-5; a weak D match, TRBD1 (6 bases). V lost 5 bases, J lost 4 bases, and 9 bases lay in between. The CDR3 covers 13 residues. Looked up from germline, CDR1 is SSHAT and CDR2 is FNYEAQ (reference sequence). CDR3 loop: CASSADRNQPQHF. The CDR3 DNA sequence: TGTGCCAGCAGCGCCGACAGGAATCAGCCCCAGCATTTT.

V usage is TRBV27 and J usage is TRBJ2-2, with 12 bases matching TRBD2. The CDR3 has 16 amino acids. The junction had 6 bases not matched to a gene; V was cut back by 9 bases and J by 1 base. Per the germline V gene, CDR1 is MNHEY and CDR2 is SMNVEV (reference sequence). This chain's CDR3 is CASSGLAGWNTGELFF. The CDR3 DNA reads TGTGCCAGTTCCGGACTAGCGGGGTGGAACACCGGGGAGCTGTTTTTT.

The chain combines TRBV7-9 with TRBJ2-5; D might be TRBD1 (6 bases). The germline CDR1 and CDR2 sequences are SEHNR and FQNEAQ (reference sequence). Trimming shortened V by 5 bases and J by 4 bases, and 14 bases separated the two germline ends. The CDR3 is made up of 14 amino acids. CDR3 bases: TGTGCCAGCAGCCCCCGGGACATGACAGAGACCCAGTACTTC. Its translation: CASSPRDMTETQYF.